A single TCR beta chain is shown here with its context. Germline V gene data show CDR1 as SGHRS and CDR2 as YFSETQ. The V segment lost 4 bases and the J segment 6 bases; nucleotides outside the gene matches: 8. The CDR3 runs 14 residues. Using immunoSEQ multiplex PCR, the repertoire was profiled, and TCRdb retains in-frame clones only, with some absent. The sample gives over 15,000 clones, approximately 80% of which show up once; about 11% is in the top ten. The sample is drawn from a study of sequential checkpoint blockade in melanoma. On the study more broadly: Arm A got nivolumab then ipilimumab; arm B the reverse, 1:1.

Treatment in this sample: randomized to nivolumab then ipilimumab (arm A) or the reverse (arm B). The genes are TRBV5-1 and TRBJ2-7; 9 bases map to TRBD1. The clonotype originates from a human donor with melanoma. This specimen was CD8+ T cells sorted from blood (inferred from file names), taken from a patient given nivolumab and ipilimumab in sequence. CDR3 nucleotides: TGCGCCAGCAGCCTCTGGACAGGGGAGGCCGAGCAGTACTTC. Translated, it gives CASSLWTGEAEQYF.